This T cell receptor (beta chain) comes out of a study of response to subunit inactivated influenza vaccine. This clonotype has just a few counts. Germline loops: CDR1 LGHDT, CDR2 YNNKEL (reference sequence). Unmatched junction bases numbered 3, after V lost 0 bases and J lost 0 bases. The CDR3 has 19 residues. TCRdb reanalysed the RT-PCR reads using MiXCR and keeps one entry per CDR3 protein. This sample has approximately 500,000 distinct CDR3 sequences; roughly 25% occur once, and the top ten carry around 2.8%. These data were also filed under a second study, of T cells expressing NK-cell markers. From that second work: TCR beta cDNA was made by 5'RACE template switching with UMIs.

This TCR came from a man aged 50 to 59 who received an inactivated influenza vaccine. The specimen was CD4+ T cells sorted from PBMCs, collected about 13 days after vaccination. This sequence joins TRBV3-1 and TRBJ2-2; 14 bases line up with TRBD2. The CDR3 reads CASSQERLAGGTNTGELFF. The CDR3 coding sequence is TGTGCCAGCAGCCAAGAAAGACTAGCGGGGGGGACGAACACCGGGGAGCTGTTTTTT.